The 3 T cell receptor beta chains below were found in one sample sequenced in a study of human T cells and chemical hapten exposure. TCRdb passed the RACE reads through MiXCR, listing each CDR3 protein once. The table includes over 300,000 distinct CDR3 sequences, approximately 5% detected once. Time point in this sample: pre-sensitization, week 0. Treatment in this sample: therapeutic diphenylcyclopropenone sensitization with weekly scalp DPC. Sample: whole blood, taken in connection with sensitization to the hapten diphenylcyclopropenone (DPC). These receptors were taken from a woman aged 45-60 years with alopecia areata. Some clones in this sample may be carry-over from other donors' samples.

The V call is TRBV11-2, the J call TRBJ2-4; D is uncertain. With 1 base removed from V and 5 bases from J, the gap between germline ends came to 6 bases. The CDR3 runs to 13 residues. In germline, CDR1 is SGHAT, CDR2 FQNNGV. CDR3 loop: CASSLVPENIQYF. In nucleotides, the CDR3 is TGTGCCAGCAGCTTAGTCCCAGAAAACATTCAGTACTTC.

Ten or more counts support this clonotype. The rearrangement joins TRBV20-1 to TRBJ2-3; 10 bases map to TRBD2. J lost 0 bases, V lost 3 bases, and 6 bases had no gene match. Germline loops: CDR1 DFQATT, CDR2 SNEGSKA (reference sequence). The CDR3 length is 16 residues. The CDR3 DNA sequence: TGCAGTGCTAGCACACTAGCGGGGACTAGCACAGATACGCAGTATTTT. It encodes CSASTLAGTSTDTQYF.

This clonotype was counted at least ten times. The chain recombines TRBV5-6 with TRBJ1-2; TRBD1 agrees at 8 bases. The CDR3 totals 17 residues. The V gene's germline CDR1 is SGHDT and CDR2 YYEEEE. V was pared by 3 bases and J by 0 bases, with 10 bases of the junction left unmatched. The CDR3 DNA sequence: TGTGCCAGCAGCTCTCAGGGGGCTCCCCGGGCTAACTATGGCTACACCTTC. As protein: CASSSQGAPRANYGYTF.